What follows are 20 T cell receptor beta chains derived from one specimen sequenced in a study of cytomegalovirus exposure and HLA in healthy donors. Use of 60 Vbeta and 13 Jbeta primers characterized the PCR. Only in-frame clones appear in the TCRdb table, and some are missing; sequencing was by immunoSEQ multiplex PCR. Of under 200,000 clones listed, about three quarters are singletons. The sample was PBMCs. The receptors stem from a woman aged 40 to 50 in good health and CMV-seropositive.

V usage is TRBV5-1 and J usage is TRBJ2-7, with TRBD1 matching 9 bases. V trimming: 4 bases; J trimming: 6 bases; junction bases outside the gene matches: 14. This CDR3 comprises 16 residues. Germline V CDR1 and CDR2: SGHRS, YFSETQ. The CDR3 coding sequence is TGCGCCAGCAGCCCCGGATCCTCCGGGACAGGGATCGAGCAGTACTTC. This translates into CASSPGSSGTGIEQYF.

The rearrangement links TRBV2 to TRBJ1-4; tentative D call: TRBD1 (5 bases). Germline-derived CDR1 and CDR2 are SNHLY and FYNNEI. The CDR3 consists of 12 residues. Trimming shortened V by 7 bases and J by 3 bases, and 6 bases separated the two germline ends. CDR3 DNA sequence: TGTGCCAGCAACAGGCCTAATGAAAAACTGTTTTTT. Translation: CASNRPNEKLFF. The full variable domain, rest sourced from reference TRBV2 and TRBJ1-4, is EPEVTQTPSHQVTQMGQEVILRCVPISNHLYFYWYRQILGQKVEFLVSFYNNEISEKSEIFDDQFSVERPDGSNFTLKIRSTKLEDSAMYFCASNRPNEKLFFGSGTQLSVL.

The rearrangement uses TRBV28 and TRBJ1-2; 12 bases fit TRBD1. Germline CDR1 MDHEN, CDR2 SYDVKM. The CDR3 sequence is 16 residues long. After removal of 5 bases from V and 4 bases from J, the junction contained 8 bases not matched to a gene. The CDR3 region is CASSEGQGAYFYGYTF. The DNA of the CDR3 is TGTGCCAGCAGTGAGGGACAGGGGGCCTACTTCTATGGCTACACCTTC.

The V gene is TRBV27, the J gene TRBJ2-7; 10 bases match TRBD1. Germline V gene sequence: CDR1 MNHEY, CDR2 SMNVEV (reference sequence). This CDR3 contains 15 residues. J was trimmed by 4 bases and V by 1 base; bases with no gene match: 4. CDR3 DNA sequence: TGTGCCAGCAGTTTATACCGGGACAGGGGATACGAGCAGTACTTC. Its translation is CASSLYRDRGYEQYF.

The chain carries TRBV7-2 and TRBJ1-3, with a tentative D call TRBD1 (5 bases). Germline V CDR1 and CDR2: SGHTA, FQGNSA. The CDR3 length is 11 residues. Trimming cost V 6 bases and J 8 bases, with 8 bases left between them. The CDR3 DNA is TGTGCCAGCAGGGGGGGGGACACCATATATTTT. Amino acid sequence: CASRGGDTIYF.

V usage is TRBV5-6 and J usage is TRBJ2-3, with D perhaps TRBD2 (6 bases). CDR1 and CDR2 (germline): SGHDT, YYEEEE. Deletions cut 3 bases from V and 2 bases from J, with 16 bases between. CDR3 length equals 16 residues. The CDR3 spells CASSSNGGSSTDTQYF. The CDR3 DNA reads TGTGCCAGCAGCTCGAACGGGGGTAGTTCCACAGATACGCAGTATTTT.

This chain links TRBV5-1 with TRBJ1-5; the match to TRBD1 covers 8 bases. The J segment lost 5 bases and the V segment lost 3 bases, leaving 4 bases of the junction unmatched. The CDR3 runs 14 residues. Per germline, CDR1 SGHRS and CDR2 YFSETQ. The DNA of the CDR3 is TGCGCCAGCAGCTCGGGACAGGTTGATCAGCCCCAGCATTTT. Translated: CASSSGQVDQPQHF.

This clone was detected a few times. This chain joins TRBV6-5 and TRBJ1-1; D might be TRBD1 (6 bases). Germline CDR1 and CDR2: MNHEY and SVGAGI. The CDR3 is 12 amino acids. V gave up 2 bases and J gave up 8 bases, with 9 bases separating them. The CDR3 protein is CASSYRGGEAFF. CDR3 sequence (DNA): TGTGCCAGCAGTTACCGAGGGGGAGAAGCTTTCTTT.

This clone has more than one count but fewer than ten. The chain links TRBV7-9 to TRBJ1-5; D ambiguous. The germline CDR1 and CDR2 sequences are SEHNR and FQNEAQ (reference sequence). The CDR3 consists of 12 residues. The V end lost 5 bases, the J end lost 6 bases, and 8 bases lay between the germline ends. CDR3 in DNA: TGTGCCAGCAGCAGGGCGGGTCAGCCCCAGCATTTT. Translating it yields CASSRAGQPQHF. The complete variable domain, with remaining parts taken from reference TRBV7-9 and TRBJ1-5, reads DTGVSQNPRHKITKRGQNVTFRCDPISEHNRLYWYRQTLGQGPEFLTYFQNEAQLEKSRLLSDRFSAERPKGSFSTLEIQRTEQGDSAMYLCASSRAGQPQHFGDGTRLSIL.

The genes are TRBV27 and TRBJ1-1, with 8 bases identical to TRBD1. The trim removed 6 bases at V and 3 bases at J, leaving 9 bases unmatched. CDR1 is MNHEY, CDR2 SMNVEV, per germline (reference sequence). The CDR3 sequence is 15 residues long. The CDR3 loop reads CASSRTGFRDTEAFF. In nucleotides, the CDR3 is TGTGCCAGCAGCCGGACAGGGTTTAGAGACACTGAAGCTTTCTTT.

The genes are TRBV4-3 and TRBJ1-5; D call uncertain. The germline gives CDR1 LGHNA, CDR2 YSLEER. The V and J ends lost 0 bases and 1 base respectively, with 7 bases between them. The CDR3 totals 15 residues. DNA for the CDR3: TGCGCCAGCAGCCAAGATCACGCGAGCAATCAGCCCCAGCATTTT. This sequence encodes CASSQDHASNQPQHF.

The chain combines TRBV21-1 with TRBJ2-6; TRBD1 is the table's D call and was not checked against the DNA. TRBV21-1 is classified as a pseudogene. There are 17 residues in the CDR3. CDR3 amino acids: CASSKGQGAAGANVLTF. The CDR3 DNA follows: TGTGCCAGCAGCAAGGGACAGGGGGCTGCTGGGGCCAACGTCCTGACTTTC.

Only a few counts were recorded for this clone. The chain recombines TRBV11-2 with TRBJ1-1; D is perhaps TRBD1 (5 bases). The germline CDR1 and CDR2 sequences are SGHAT and FQNNGV. V was clipped by 2 bases and J by 0 bases, with 10 bases between them. The CDR3 spans 15 residues. The CDR3 reads CASSLMGHVNTEAFF. The DNA for the CDR3 is TGTGCCAGCAGCTTAATGGGGCATGTGAACACTGAAGCTTTCTTT. The variable domain in full, with the rest retrieved from reference TRBV11-2 and TRBJ1-1, is EAGVAQSPRYKIIEKRQSVAFWCNPISGHATLYWYQQILGQGPKLLIQFQNNGVVDDSQLPKDRFSAERLKGVDSTLKIQPAKLEDSAVYLCASSLMGHVNTEAFFGQGTRLTVV.

The chain employs TRBV7-2 and TRBJ2-5; the D gene is possibly TRBD2 (6 bases). Trimming took 1 base from V and 5 from J, leaving 20 bases between them. CDR1 and CDR2 (germline): SGHTA, FQGNSA. CDR3 size: 17 residues. The CDR3 nucleotides are TGTGCCAGCAGCTTAGTTACCCGGGACTTCGGGCAGGAGACCCAGTACTTC. It translates to CASSLVTRDFGQETQYF.

Only one count was recorded for this clone. The genes are TRBV25-1 and TRBJ1-5; 7 nucleotides line up with TRBD1. The V gene end was trimmed by 3 bases and the J gene end by 10 bases; junction bases not matched to a gene: 6. Germline CDR1 and CDR2: MGHDK and SYGVNS. The CDR3 is made up of 13 amino acids. This CDR3 reads CASSEGQTTPQHF. Here the CDR3 DNA reads TGTGCCAGCAGTGAGGGACAGACAACACCCCAGCATTTT.

In its sample, this clone was seen a few times. The chain carries TRBV19 and TRBJ1-3, with a possible D match to TRBD1 (6 bases). The CDR3 loop spans 16 amino acids. Germline CDR1 is LNHDA and CDR2 is SQIVND (reference sequence). Trimming left V 1 base short and J 0 bases short, with 10 bases between. Written as DNA, the CDR3 is TGTGCCAGTAGTATAGCTACAGGGTACTCTGGAAACACCATATATTTT. Its translation: CASSIATGYSGNTIYF.

The V and J genes are TRBV6-1 and TRBJ1-1, with D maybe TRBD1 (5 bases). The CDR3 is made up of 15 amino acids. Trimming pared 6 bases from V and 6 bases from J, leaving 20 bases between. Germline CDR1 and CDR2: MNHNS and SASEGT. In DNA, the CDR3 is TGTGCCAGCAGCCCCAGTTGGGGAGGGGCCCCTGAAGCTTTCTTT. Protein sequence: CASSPSWGGAPEAFF.

The V gene is TRBV29-1, the J gene TRBJ2-3, with 7 bases matching TRBD2. From germline, CDR1 is SQVTM and CDR2 ANQGSEA. The trim removed 4 bases at V and 0 bases at J, leaving 10 bases unmatched. The CDR3 covers 16 residues. CDR3 in amino acids: CSVALGSGASTDTQYF. CDR3 DNA: TGCAGCGTTGCTTTGGGAAGCGGGGCTAGCACAGATACGCAGTATTTT.

The chain combines TRBV7-2 with TRBJ2-2; 7 nucleotides line up with TRBD2. The germline gives CDR1 SGHTA, CDR2 FQGNSA. CDR3 size: 14 residues. V shed 3 bases, J shed 3 bases, and the junction held 1 base outside the gene matches. As DNA, the CDR3 is TGTGCCAGCAGCTTGGGAGGGGACACCGGGGAGCTGTTTTTT. Translated: CASSLGGDTGELFF.

This clone has just a few counts. At one end, the junction sequence differs from germline, possibly due to a read error. The V and J genes are TRBV5-4 and TRBJ1-2; D is perhaps TRBD1 (6 bases). Per germline, CDR1 SGHNT and CDR2 YYREEE (reference sequence). CDR3 size: 13 residues. CDR3 loop: CASSRGGNHGYTF. The CDR3 DNA reads TGTGCCAGCAGCCGAGGGGGTAACCATGGCTACACCTTC.